A single T cell receptor (beta chain) is shown here with its context. In the authors' methods: As immunoSEQ supplied junction-only sequences (without quality scores), filtering differed. Profiled with immunoSEQ multiplex PCR; TCRdb holds only in-frame clones, not every one. That table is the source of V, J and clone size, and D and trimming were worked out from the DNA. The profile shows more than 1,200,000 clones, around 98.5% of them singletons. This entry is derived from a study of shared clonotypes between healthy human individuals. On the study more broadly: CD4 naive and CD4 memory each took three plates per donor, while CD8 naive took two and CD8 memory one.

The CDR3 is made up of 14 amino acids. V was clipped by 4 bases and J by 6 bases, with 13 bases between them. Germline V gene sequence: CDR1 MNHEY, CDR2 SVGAGI. This chain joins TRBV6-5 and TRBJ1-5, with TRBD1 as a possible D gene (6 bases). This receptor was identified in a man aged 25 to 40 in good health. The material sequenced was naive CD4+ T cells sorted from blood. Described subset: CD45RA+ positively selected. The CDR3 region is CASSSRGGGQPQHF. In DNA form, the CDR3 reads TGTGCCAGCAGTTCGAGGGGAGGGGGTCAGCCCCAGCATTTT.